The 14 T cell receptor beta chains reported below all come from one sample, sequenced in a study of identifying expanded T cells in peripheral blood. Sequencing used immunoSEQ multiplex PCR; TCRdb keeps in-frame clones, though not all of them. There are about 110,000 clones in the sample; about 88% occur only once, and about 8.6% lies in the top ten. Sequencing used blood. All receptors come from a person aged 18-69 years in good health.

The gene calls are TRBV11-1 and TRBJ1-1, with TRBD1 as a possible D gene (5 bases). This CDR3 comprises 15 residues. V was cut by 1 base and J by 7 bases, with 16 bases left in between. The germline V gene encodes CDR1 SGHAT and CDR2 FQDESV (reference sequence). CDR3 in amino acids: CASSLEGREENEAFF. The CDR3 region has the DNA TGTGCCAGCAGCTTAGAGGGGAGGGAGGAAAATGAAGCTTTCTTT.

This rearrangement joins TRBV30 to TRBJ2-5; D is unresolved. CDR1 is GTSNPN and CDR2 is SVGIG in the germline V gene (reference sequence). Trimming removed 0 bases from V and 4 bases from J, with 3 bases in between. This CDR3 region has 11 residues. DNA for the CDR3: TGTGCCTGGAGTGTACGAGAGACCCAGTACTTC. Encoded protein: CAWSVRETQYF.

V is TRBV6-1 and J is TRBJ2-2, with D perhaps matching TRBD1 or TRBD2 (5 bases each). The CDR3 consists of 14 residues. The germline CDR1 and CDR2 sequences are MNHNS and SASEGT. V dropped 4 bases and J dropped 7 bases, with 13 bases sitting between them. CDR3 bases: TGTGCCAGCAGTGGTTGGGGGTTTGGCGGGGAGCTGTTTTTT. As protein: CASSGWGFGGELFF.

To note about this clone: The sample contains more than one DNA sequence encoding this CDR3. The J gene is TRBJ2-6, the V gene TRBV11-2; D gene ambiguous. From germline, CDR1 is SGHAT and CDR2 FQNNGV. V dropped 5 bases and J dropped 0 bases, with 2 bases sitting between them. There are 13 residues in the CDR3. The CDR3 here is CASSLSGANVLTF. Here the CDR3 DNA reads TGTGCCAGCAGCCTCTCTGGGGCCAACGTCCTGACTTTC.

The chain couples TRBV11-3 to TRBJ1-2; D uncertain. CDR1 and CDR2 (germline): SGHNT, YENEEA. CDR3 length equals 14 residues. Trimming took 6 bases from V and 7 from J, leaving 18 bases between them. Here the CDR3 reads CASRPHRQAGGYTF. DNA for the CDR3: TGTGCCAGCAGGCCCCACCGGCAGGCGGGTGGCTACACCTTC.

This clone was counted once. The chain couples TRBV14 to TRBJ2-6; D remains ambiguous. The germline V gene has CDR1 SGHDN and CDR2 FVKESK. This CDR3 comprises 14 residues. V lost 2 bases, J lost 4 bases, and 6 bases lay in between. The CDR3 DNA reads as TGTGCCAGCAGCCAATTACGGGGGGCCAACGTCCTGACTTTC. Encoded protein: CASSQLRGANVLTF.

The V gene is TRBV7-3, the J gene TRBJ1-6; D is uncertain. V dropped 3 bases and J dropped 1 base, with 7 bases sitting between them. Germline V gene lookup returns CDR1 SGHTA and CDR2 FQGTGA. This CDR3 region has 15 residues. The CDR3 loop reads CASSFSSSYNSPLHF. Written as DNA, the CDR3 is TGTGCCAGCAGCTTTAGTTCGTCCTATAATTCACCCCTCCACTTT. Looking up the rest from reference TRBV7-3 and TRBJ1-6 gives the full variable domain: GAGVSQTPSNKVTEKGKYVELRCDPISGHTALYWYRQSLGQGPEFLIYFQGTGAADDSGLPNDRFFAVRPEGSVSTLKIQRTERGDSAVYLCASSFSSSYNSPLHFGNGTRLTVT.

The CDR3 spells CASSLDHGGPMVYGYTF. The CDR3 DNA reads as TGTGCCAGCAGCTTAGATCACGGGGGTCCTATGGTATATGGCTACACCTTC. The rearrangement uses TRBV7-8 and TRBJ1-2, with TRBD1 as a possible D gene (5 bases). V lost 1 base and J 5 bases, leaving 20 bases between the germline ends. Germline V gene lookup returns CDR1 SGHVS and CDR2 FQNEAQ. The CDR3 has 17 amino acids.

This clone was seen a few times. The chain has TRBV7-8 and TRBJ2-3; 8 bases align to TRBD2. V was clipped by 4 bases and J by 4 bases; unmatched bases: 4. CDR1 SGHVS and CDR2 FQNEAQ come from the germline V gene. The CDR3 is 14 amino acids. CDR3 nucleotides: TGTGCCAGCAGCTCCGGAGCGGGAGCAGATACGCAGTATTTT. Its translation is CASSSGAGADTQYF. The whole variable domain, filled in from reference TRBV7-8 and TRBJ2-3, reads GAGVSQSPRYKVAKRGQDVALRCDPISGHVSLFWYQQALGQGPEFLTYFQNEAQLDKSGLPSDRFFAERPEGSVSTLKIQRTQQEDSAVYLCASSSGAGADTQYFGPGTRLTVL.

In regard to this clone: This likely reflects a read error, since a far larger clone is one base away. The J gene is TRBJ1-2, the V gene TRBV5-4, with 8 positions matching TRBD1. This CDR3 is 17 amino acids long. Unmatched junction bases numbered 9, after V lost 0 bases and J lost 2 bases. The germline V gene encodes CDR1 SGHNT and CDR2 YYREEE (reference sequence). The CDR3 DNA reads as TGTGCCAGCAGCTTGGATGCAGGGGGCGCGAAGAACTATGGCTACACCTTC. Its protein product is CASSLDAGGAKNYGYTF.

The chain joins TRBV7-6 to TRBJ1-3; the D gene is possibly TRBD1 (6 bases). CDR1 SGHVS and CDR2 FNYEAQ come from the germline V gene. CDR3 size: 17 residues. Trimming removed 5 bases at V and 0 bases at J, with 17 bases between. CDR3 in DNA: TGTGCCAGCAGCCCTACCTGGACAGCTGGCTCTGGAAACACCATATATTTT. Amino acid sequence: CASSPTWTAGSGNTIYF.

The chain employs TRBV27 and TRBJ1-2, with 7 positions matching TRBD1. J lost 7 bases, V lost 3 bases, and 5 bases had no gene match. CDR3 size: 13 residues. Germline-derived CDR1 and CDR2 are MNHEY and SMNVEV (reference sequence). The CDR3 nucleotides read TGTGCCAGCAGTTTTTCAGGGGGTATTGGCTACACCTTC. Residues: CASSFSGGIGYTF.

This clone has only one observation. The chain recombines TRBV18 with TRBJ1-4; a possible D gene is TRBD1 (6 bases). The CDR3 covers 13 residues. V dropped 6 bases and J dropped 8 bases, with 13 bases sitting between them. CDR1 and CDR2 from the germline V gene are KGHSH and LQKENI. CDR3 bases: TGTGCCAGCTCCCCTAACAGGGACGAAAAACTGTTTTTT. It specifies CASSPNRDEKLFF.

This chain joins TRBV19 and TRBJ2-2; TRBD2 matches at 7 bases. This CDR3 comprises 14 residues. Per germline, CDR1 LNHDA and CDR2 SQIVND (reference sequence). V trimming: 5 bases; J trimming: 5 bases; junction bases outside the gene matches: 5. CDR3 DNA sequence: TGTGCCAGTAGTCGGACTAGGGGAACCGGGGAGCTGTTTTTT. Translating gives CASSRTRGTGELFF.